This T cell receptor (beta chain) was captured in a study of regulatory T cells in long-lasting Graves disease. Study observations and caveats: Persistent Graves' cases showed lower TCR diversity than newly diagnosed cases.

With iRepertoire HTBI primers and Arm-PCR of CDR3 regions, TCR beta libraries were built. TCRdb ran MiXCR on the multiplex PCR reads and lists one entry per CDR3 protein. The data show 530,000 or so distinct CDR3 sequences, about 16% seen once. Trimming stripped 8 bases from V and 6 bases from J, with 17 bases between. The CDR3 is 13 residues long. Germline CDR1 MDHEN, CDR2 SYDVKM. Time point indicated: newly diagnosed GD, antithyroid drugs for less than 3 months. RNA extracted from PBMCs served as the sequencing template. This clonotype has at least ten counts. The antigen remains undetermined. In addition, the sample was reused for a study of T cells in Graves' hyperthyroidism and ophthalmopathy. From that paper: The HTBI primer set was used in a first-round RT-PCR of the TCR CDR3.

The chain has TRBV28 and TRBJ2-7; D is perhaps TRBD2 (5 bases). The starting material was peripheral blood mononuclear cells (PBMCs), obtained at new diagnosis, from a patient treated with antithyroid drugs. The clonotype originates from a young man with Graves disease. The CDR3 nucleotides are TGTGCCAGCCTCTCACCTAACCGGGGCGAGCAGTACTTC. It is translated as CASLSPNRGEQYF. Full variable domain (remainder filled in from reference TRBV28 and TRBJ2-7): DVKVTQSSRYLVKRTGEKVFLECVQDMDHENMFWYRQDPGLGLRLIYFSYDVKMKEKGDIPEGYSVSREKKERFSLILESASTNQTSMYLCASLSPNRGEQYFGPGTRLTVT.